This T cell receptor beta chain stems from a study of shared clonotypes between healthy human individuals. Germline CDR1 reads LNHDA; CDR2 reads SQIVND (reference sequence). This CDR3 is 14 amino acids long. Trimming removed 6 bases from V and 7 bases from J, with 16 bases in between. This clone was counted between two and nine times. Sequenced by immunoSEQ multiplex PCR; TCRdb stores in-frame clones only, minus some. The sample carries 2 million to 3 million clones, roughly 93% recorded once. Input material: naive CD4+ T cells from PBMCs. The subset: CD45RA+ positively selected. The chain carries TRBV19 and TRBJ1-5, with D tentatively TRBD1 (5 bases). This receptor was taken from a man younger than 30 in good health. Some clones in this sample may be carry-over from other donors' samples. CDR3 sequence: CASRIKGSFQPQHF. The CDR3 DNA is TGTGCCAGTAGGATTAAGGGGAGTTTCCAGCCCCAGCATTTT. Based on the CDR3 plus reference TRBV19 and TRBJ1-5, the full variable domain is DGGITQSPKYLFRKEGQNVTLSCEQNLNHDAMYWYRQDPGQGLRLIYYSQIVNDFQKGDIAEGYSVSREKKESFPLTVTSAQKNPTAFYLCASRIKGSFQPQHFGDGTRLSIL.